The 5 T cell receptor beta chains below all came from one sample that was sequenced in a study of shared clonotypes between healthy human individuals. The data were produced by immunoSEQ multiplex PCR, yet TCRdb's version contains in-frame clones alone and is incomplete. The sample has fewer than 700,000 clones, around 76% seen once; the top ten hold 9.5% to 15%. Specimen: PBMCs. These receptor sequences come from a woman aged 40 to 55 in good health. Some clones in this sample may be carry-over from other donors' samples.

In this sample, this clone turned up many times. The sample holds other DNA sequences that translate to the same CDR3. The CDR3 coding sequence is TGTGCCAGCAGCTTCACAGGGAGGATGGGTGAAGCTTTCTTT. It is translated as CASSFTGRMGEAFF. The chain is built from TRBV7-8 and TRBJ1-1; D perhaps matches TRBD1 (6 bases). Germline V gene data show CDR1 as SGHVS and CDR2 as FQNEAQ. The V end was cut by 3 bases, the J end by 7 bases, with 15 bases between. This CDR3 spans 14 amino acids.

The chain couples TRBV29-1 to TRBJ1-1; D remains unclear. Germline V CDR1 and CDR2: SQVTM, ANQGSEA. The CDR3 length is 13 residues. The V gene lost 5 bases and the J gene lost 6 bases, with 16 bases spanning the gap. This CDR3 is CSVTVGIPAEAFF. The CDR3 region has the DNA TGCAGCGTTACCGTGGGAATACCTGCTGAAGCTTTCTTT.

This clone was recorded once. A far larger clone is one base from this, pointing to a likely read error. The DNA for the CDR3 is TGTGCCGGCAGCGGAGGGACTAGCGGCTACGAGCAGTACTTC. Its protein is CAGSGGTSGYEQYF. The V call is TRBV7-9, the J call TRBJ2-7; TRBD2 aligns across 11 bases. This CDR3 has 14 residues. CDR1 SEHNR and CDR2 FQNEAQ come from the germline V gene (reference sequence). The variable domain in full, completed from reference TRBV7-9 and TRBJ2-7, reads DTGVSQNPRHKITKRGQNVTFRCDPISEHNRLYWYRQTLGQGPEFLTYFQNEAQLEKSRLLSDRFSAERPKGSFSTLEIQRTEQGDSAMYLCAGSGGTSGYEQYFGPGTRLTVT.

The V and J genes are TRBV5-6 and TRBJ2-1; 8 bases align to TRBD2. This CDR3 contains 15 residues. Germline CDR1 reads SGHDT; CDR2 reads YYEEEE. V was clipped by 4 bases and J by 9 bases; unmatched bases: 12. CDR3 region: CASSLYEREWGEQFF. The CDR3 DNA follows: TGTGCCAGCAGCCTCTATGAGCGGGAGTGGGGTGAGCAGTTCTTC. The full variable domain, in which reference TRBV5-6 and TRBJ2-1 provide the parts outside the CDR3, is DAGVTQSPTHLIKTRGQQVTLRCSPKSGHDTVSWYQQALGQGPQFIFQYYEEEERQRGNFPDRFSGHQFPNYSSELNVNALLLGDSALYLCASSLYEREWGEQFFGPGTRLTVL.

The chain links TRBV7-3 to TRBJ2-1; perhaps TRBD1 as D (5 bases). Looked up from germline, CDR1 is SGHTA and CDR2 is FQGTGA. This CDR3 region has 15 residues. V dropped 5 bases and J dropped 0 bases, with 11 bases sitting between them. The CDR3 coding sequence is TGTGCCAGCAGCCCTGACAGTTTCTCCTACAATGAGCAGTTCTTC. It encodes CASSPDSFSYNEQFF.